The 17 T cell receptor beta chains listed next were all sequenced from one sample in a study of identical twins. TCRdb ran MiXCR on the 5' RACE reads and lists one entry per CDR3 protein. Of some 240,000 distinct CDR3 sequences in the sample, approximately 10% were seen once. Specimen: memory T cells sorted from blood. Receptor source: a man aged 50 to 60 in good health.

This clonotype has ten or more counts. This chain links TRBV10-3 with TRBJ2-5; a weak D match, TRBD1 (5 bases). The ends were cut back, 4 bases at V and 5 bases at J, with 14 bases in the middle. The CDR3 totals 14 residues. The germline V gene encodes CDR1 ENHRY and CDR2 SYGVKD. The CDR3 DNA reads TGTGCCATCAGTGCTACAGTGCGACAGGAGACCCAGTACTTC. The encoded protein is CAISATVRQETQYF.

The J gene is TRBJ1-4, the V gene TRBV20-1; no definite D call. Looked up from germline, CDR1 is DFQATT and CDR2 is SNEGSKA (reference sequence). The CDR3 has 12 amino acids. Trimming stripped 3 bases from V and 7 bases from J, with 9 bases between. In DNA, the CDR3 is TGCAGTGCTAGGGGGTCGAGTGAAAAACTGTTTTTT. This encodes CSARGSSEKLFF.

This clonotype showed up just once. V and J are TRBV5-6 and TRBJ2-2, with TRBD1 matching 9 bases. V was pared by 8 bases and J by 0 bases, with 2 bases of the junction left unmatched. This CDR3 has 14 amino acids. CDR1 is SGHDT and CDR2 is YYEEEE in the germline V gene. The CDR3 loop reads CASGTGSNTGELFF. As DNA, the CDR3 is TGTGCCAGTGGGACAGGGTCGAACACCGGGGAGCTGTTTTTT.

The chain joins TRBV15 to TRBJ2-5, with D unclear. Trimming removed 1 base at V and 1 base at J, with 13 bases between. In germline, CDR1 is LNHNV, CDR2 YYDKDF (reference sequence). This CDR3 is built from 16 residues. The CDR3 sequence: CATSRGERLLQETQYF. The CDR3 DNA reads TGTGCCACCAGCAGAGGAGAGCGTCTTCTCCAAGAGACCCAGTACTTC.

This clonotype came up many times. V gene TRBV4-3 combines with J gene TRBJ1-6; D not resolved. Trimming pared 1 base from V and 3 bases from J, leaving 13 bases between. The germline CDR1 and CDR2 sequences are LGHNA and YSLEER. CDR3 length: 17 residues. CDR3 in DNA: TGCGCCAGCAGCCAAGGGGTCAGCAGCGACTATAATTCACCCCTCCACTTT. Translated: CASSQGVSSDYNSPLHF.

This clonotype was counted at least ten times. The chain joins TRBV7-2 to TRBJ2-3, with unresolved D. Germline lookup yields CDR1 SGHTA and CDR2 FQGNSA. CDR3 length equals 12 residues. Trimming shortened V by 5 bases and J by 2 bases, and 5 bases separated the two germline ends. CDR3 protein: CASSPYTDTQYF. CDR3 in DNA: TGTGCCAGCAGCCCTTACACAGATACGCAGTATTTT.

V usage is TRBV12-5 and J usage is TRBJ2-7, with 11 bases aligning to TRBD1. With V trimmed by 0 bases and J by 6 bases, 13 bases remained unmatched. Germline V gene lookup returns CDR1 LGHNT and CDR2 FRNRAP. The CDR3 contains 18 residues. The CDR3 loop reads CASGLVDRPRDRGTEQYF. For the CDR3, the DNA is TGTGCTAGTGGTTTGGTAGACCGCCCCCGGGACAGGGGGACCGAGCAGTACTTC.

J is TRBJ2-5 and V is TRBV27, with TRBD1 matching over 7 bases. Looked up from germline, CDR1 is MNHEY and CDR2 is SMNVEV (reference sequence). CDR3 size: 14 residues. V trimming: 5 bases; J trimming: 5 bases; junction bases outside the gene matches: 8. The CDR3, as DNA: TGTGCCAGCAGTCAAATACAGGGGTCGGAGACCCAGTACTTC. As protein: CASSQIQGSETQYF.

This clonotype has a handful of counts. The chain employs TRBV5-8 and TRBJ2-1; 7 bases line up with TRBD1. V was clipped by 5 bases and J by 0 bases; unmatched bases: 8. This CDR3 contains 16 residues. CDR1 is SGHTS and CDR2 is YDEGEE in the germline V gene. This CDR3 is CASRTSTGSSYNEQFF. The CDR3 DNA sequence: TGTGCCAGCAGAACTTCGACAGGGAGCTCCTACAATGAGCAGTTCTTC.

This rearrangement joins TRBV7-2 to TRBJ1-4, with TRBD1 matching 8 bases. The ends lost 1 base at V and 6 bases at J; junction bases unmatched: 4. The length of the CDR3 is 15 residues. CDR1 SGHTA and CDR2 FQGNSA come from the germline V gene. The DNA for the CDR3 is TGTGCCAGCAGCTTAGGGCCAGGGGGCTATGAAAAACTGTTTTTT. This gives the protein CASSLGPGGYEKLFF.

The chain has TRBV19 and TRBJ2-2, with D possibly being TRBD1 (7 bases). V was cut by 6 bases and J by 7 bases, with 21 bases left in between. CDR3 length: 16 residues. Per germline, CDR1 LNHDA and CDR2 SQIVND (reference sequence). In DNA, the CDR3 is TGTGCCAGTAGCCCAGCAGGGGGGACACCTAACGGGGAGCTGTTTTTT. It codes for CASSPAGGTPNGELFF.

This clonotype was picked up a small number of times. The V gene is TRBV12-3 or TRBV12-4, the J gene TRBJ2-3, with D perhaps TRBD2 (6 bases). Trimming shortened V by 6 bases and J by 2 bases, and 18 bases separated the two germline ends. The CDR3 consists of 16 residues. CDR3 region: CASRVFGGISTDTQYF. DNA of the CDR3: TGTGCCAGCAGGGTCTTCGGGGGTATCTCCACAGATACGCAGTATTTT.

This clonotype came up many times. This sequence joins TRBV29-1 and TRBJ2-3, with 9 positions matching TRBD2. Unmatched junction bases numbered 7, after V lost 4 bases and J lost 5 bases. The CDR3 loop spans 14 amino acids. Germline V gene sequence: CDR1 SQVTM, CDR2 ANQGSEA. For the CDR3, the DNA is TGCAGCGTTGCGGTAGCGGGAGTACAAGATACGCAGTATTTT. This codes for CSVAVAGVQDTQYF.

This clonotype has only a few counts. The chain uses TRBV4-3 and TRBJ2-2; 7 nucleotides agree with TRBD2. The trim removed 0 bases at V and 1 base at J, leaving 5 bases unmatched. The length of the CDR3 is 17 residues. Germline V gives CDR1 LGHNA, CDR2 YSLEER. CDR3 region: CASSQDRGLMNTGELFF. In DNA, the CDR3 is TGCGCCAGCAGCCAAGATCGGGGACTAATGAACACCGGGGAGCTGTTTTTT.

The chain joins TRBV5-5 to TRBJ1-5, with 11 bases that match TRBD1. V lost 3 bases and J lost 12; bases outside the gene matches: 8. This CDR3 has 14 residues. Germline values: CDR1 SGHKS, CDR2 YYEKEE (reference sequence). The CDR3 is CASSSGQGALGQHF. The CDR3 DNA sequence: TGTGCCAGCAGCTCAGGACAGGGGGCGTTAGGCCAGCATTTT.

This chain connects TRBV20-1 to TRBJ2-1; weak D call: TRBD2 (6 bases). Germline V gene data show CDR1 as DFQATT and CDR2 as SNEGSKA (reference sequence). CDR3 length equals 13 residues. V was trimmed by 2 bases and J by 6 bases, leaving 11 bases between them. The CDR3 sequence: CSARTSYSNEQFF. In nucleotides, the CDR3 is TGCAGTGCTAGAACTAGCTATAGCAATGAGCAGTTCTTC.

This clonotype has only a few counts. The chain uses TRBV20-1 and TRBJ2-1, with D possibly matching TRBD2 (6 bases). Trimming removed 5 bases at V and 7 bases at J, with 21 bases between. Per germline, CDR1 DFQATT and CDR2 SNEGSKA (reference sequence). The CDR3 has 15 amino acids. In DNA, the CDR3 is TGCAGTGCTCCCTCGGCGGAGACTAGGTCGAATGAGCAGTTCTTC. Protein product: CSAPSAETRSNEQFF.